The subject of this entry is one T cell receptor beta chain. The data were taken from a study of shared clonotypes between healthy human individuals. V shed 0 bases and J shed 6 bases, with 12 bases lying between them. The V gene's germline CDR1 is MNHEY and CDR2 SVGAGI. The CDR3 is 14 amino acids. The method was immunoSEQ multiplex PCR; TCRdb's version includes in-frame clones alone and lacks a portion of them. The data show some 2.3 million clones, more than 85% seen once. The TCR was taken from a young man in good health. Some clones in this sample may be carry-over from other donors' samples. V and J are TRBV6-5 and TRBJ2-7; a weak D match, TRBD2 (5 bases). Sequencing was performed on naive CD4+ T cells from PBMCs. The subset here: CD45RA+ positively selected. The CDR3 here is CASSYSNTRFEQYF. The CDR3 DNA follows: TGTGCCAGCAGTTACTCGAATACTAGGTTCGAGCAGTACTTC.